The present entry profiles one TCR beta chain with its context. This clone was seen more than once but under ten times. Its specific antigen is unknown. Per-base qualities were not stored, and no clone one base away is much larger. These data are taken from a study of PD-1 blockade in classical Hodgkin lymphoma (dated by TCRdb to 2020 to 2021). Some background on the complete study: Nivolumab dosing was 3 mg/kg intravenously every 2 weeks, continuing until either disease progression or unacceptable toxicity. To define a peripheral blood immune signature of response to PD-1 blockade in classical Hodgkin lymphoma, the study combined TCR beta sequencing with CyTOF. What the study reported, not specific to this receptor: Among trial patients, those achieving complete response had baseline diversity similar to that of newly diagnosed patients, while diversity was significantly lower in partial responders and progressors. Patients starting nivolumab less than 1 year after ASCT had lower diversity and were excluded from later analyses to avoid confounding by immune reconstitution. The study was restricted to a single clinical trial cohort, and the causes of repertoire differences, possibly disease activity or prior therapy, were left undefined. Baseline TCR diversity was reported to be lower in newly diagnosed patients than in healthy donors and to be lower still in relapsed/refractory patients. CD4+ but not CD8+ TCR diversity rose significantly by C4D1 (p=0.0027 vs p=0.16), most apparent in complete responders (p=0.02).

In light of the paper, this sample's time point label describes: cycle 2 day 1 (C2D1) of nivolumab. Relapse after autologous stem cell transplantation had occurred in all trial patients, and cohorts A, B and C were distinguished by prior brentuximab vedotin exposure. The trial cohort included 50 to 60 patients with relapsed/refractory classical Hodgkin lymphoma, and each patient had a best overall response of complete response, partial response or progressive disease. Trial patients were treated with single-agent nivolumab in the multi-cohort phase II CheckMate 205 trial. An independent review committee assessed best overall response by applying the 2007 International Working Group response criteria. Trial PBMCs were collected immediately before nivolumab initiation (C1D1) and during therapy at cycle 2 day 1 and cycle 4 day 1. Peripheral blood was collected in 8 mL Vacutainer Cell Preparation Tubes, from which PBMCs were isolated by centrifugation and then cryopreserved.

Genomic DNA was extracted with the Qiagen DNeasy kit from unsorted PBMCs and from negatively selected CD4+ and CD8+ fractions. Using primers that anneal to V and J segments, immunoSEQ multiplex PCR amplified the TCR beta CDR3 regions. A synthetic immune receptor repertoire was used to minimize amplification bias, and remaining bias was computationally removed after sequencing. The original methods were these. Custom Python scripts were used to quantify repertoire diversity as the Shannon entropy index. Unsorted, CD4+ and CD8+ repertoires were examined separately, except in combined analyses, for which CD4+ and CD8+ sequences were merged in silico. A clone was considered expanded if an increase in frequency of at least 2-fold after treatment relative to C1D1 was found, and a pseudocount of 0.5 was applied to clones undetected at baseline. Clones with 0 or 1 copy at C1D1 were classified as singleton clones, and clones with 2 or more copies were classified as non-singleton clones. By matching protein sequences in sorted samples from the same patient, clones expanded in unsorted samples were annotated as CD4+, CD8+ or unknown. Wilcoxon tests on paired samples were used to test diversity changes from C1D1 to C4D1. TCRdb retrieved this table from immuneACCESS and kept in-frame rearrangements only. Not all clones are present; in checked studies, unresolved V genes account for under half, and no reason is known for the remainder. The V and J calls and clone size were taken over from that table, and D and trimming were inferred from the DNA. The sample includes 15,000 to 20,000 clones, with roughly 67% observed a single time. 8.3% of the sample belongs to the ten largest clones.

Deletion took 4 bases off V and 6 bases off J, with a span of 17 bases between the germline ends. The CDR3 sequence holds 15 residues, the cysteine and phenylalanine included. Of all the DNA, just the CDR3 is kept, 45 bases in frame from base 1. Taken from the germline V gene (reference sequence), the CDR1 and CDR2 loops are SGHKS and YYEKEE. The sample here was peripheral blood mononuclear cells (PBMCs), taken before the second cycle of nivolumab. The sequence was obtained from a human donor with classical Hodgkin lymphoma. Recombination joined TRBV5-5 with TRBJ2-1; the D gene assignment is perhaps TRBD1 or TRBD2, with each matching 5 bases. Here the CDR3 is given as CASSRDAPMVNEQFF. The DNA sequence follows: TGTGCCAGCAGCCGGGACGCCCCGATGGTCAATGAGCAGTTCTTC.